A selection of T cell receptor beta chains follows, all from one sample in a study of T cells in Graves' hyperthyroidism and ophthalmopathy. Each CDR3 protein is one row after TCRdb ran MiXCR on the multiplex PCR reads. The data show under 350,000 distinct CDR3 sequences, approximately 26% seen once. Sequencing input: blood. All receptors derive from a man aged 40-55 years with Graves' hyperthyroidism that later progressed to Graves' ophthalmopathy. The CDR3 runs from the conserved cysteine through the conserved F or W. Fields, in order: clone size, V gene, J gene, D gene, CDR3 DNA, CDR3 protein. D genes are given only for firm matches. A clone size is listed for some rows: how often the clone was seen (once, few, many), or a class if it is expanded.

>many|TRBV30|TRBJ1-1|TRBD1
TGTGCCTGTCAAGGGGGCCCTGAAGCTTTCTTT
CACQGGPEAFF
>many|TRBV6-5|TRBJ2-7|TRBD2
TGTGCCAGCAGTTGGAATAGCGGGAGTTACGAGCAGTACTTC
CASSWNSGSYEQYF
>many|TRBV20-1|TRBJ1-5|.
TGCAGTGCTAGGGAACCAACTAGCAATCAGCCCCAGCATTTT
CSAREPTSNQPQHF
>.|TRBV25-1|TRBJ1-1|.
TGTGCCAGCAGTGATGGTACAGTCTCTGAAGCTTTCTTT
CASSDGTVSEAFF
>many|TRBV29-1|TRBJ2-2|TRBD1
TGCAGCGTTGATTCGAGCCAGACAGGGGGAAGAGGGGAGCTGTTTTTT
CSVDSSQTGGRGELFF
>many|TRBV2|TRBJ1-1|.
TGTGCCAGCACCCAGGGCCTTAGGGTCACTGAAGCTTTCTTT
CASTQGLRVTEAFF
>.|TRBV12-3/TRBV12-4|TRBJ1-2|TRBD1
TGTGCCAGCAGTTTAGGGGGGACAGGACGAACTAACTATGGCTACACCTTC
CASSLGGTGRTNYGYTF
>many|TRBV28|TRBJ2-7|.
TGTGCCAGCAGTTTAAAGGGGGCCTACGAGCAGTACTTC
CASSLKGAYEQYF
>few|TRBV28|TRBJ2-5|.
TGTGCCAGCACATCAGGGTGGGAAGAGACCCAGTACTTC
CASTSGWEETQYF
>.|TRBV6-2/TRBV6-3|TRBJ2-5|.
TGTGCCAGCACCCACCGCAACCAAGAGACCCAGTACTTC
CASTHRNQETQYF
>many|TRBV30|TRBJ1-2|TRBD1
TGTGCCTGGTCACAGGGGAACTATGGCTACACCTTC
CAWSQGNYGYTF
>.|TRBV18|TRBJ2-2|TRBD1
TGTGCCAGCTCATCGACAGGGCAGAGCACCGGGGAGCTGTTTTTT
CASSSTGQSTGELFF
>many|TRBV19|TRBJ2-2|TRBD2
TGTGCCAGTAGTACAGCCAGCGGGAGCGGAGAGCTGTTTTTT
CASSTASGSGELFF
>many|TRBV6-5|TRBJ2-7|.
TGTGCCAGCAGTTACGCCAGGATCTACGAGCAGTACTTC
CASSYARIYEQYF
>many|TRBV7-9|TRBJ2-6|TRBD1
TGTGGGACAGGGGGCTCTGGGGCCAACGTCCTGACTTTC
CGTGGSGANVLTF
>.|TRBV6-1|TRBJ2-2|.
TGTGCCAGCAGTGAAGATCCGGGGGCGCCCACCGGGGAGCTGTTTTTT
CASSEDPGAPTGELFF
>many|TRBV12-3/TRBV12-4|TRBJ2-1|.
TGTGCCAGCAGCAACTACCTGTCCTCCTACAATGAGCAGTTCTTC
CASSNYLSSYNEQFF
>many|TRBV18|TRBJ2-4|TRBD1
TGTGCCAGCCAAACCGGGACAGGGCAAAACATTCAGTACTTC
CASQTGTGQNIQYF
>many|TRBV10-2|TRBJ1-2|.
TGCGCCAGCACCCTAGACAGAACGACTAACTATGGCTACACCTTC
CASTLDRTTNYGYTF
>many|TRBV10-3|TRBJ1-1|.
TGTGCCATAAGTGAACCCAACACTGAAGCTTTCTTT
CAISEPNTEAFF
>.|TRBV28|TRBJ1-1|.
TGTGCCAGCAGTTTCTTGACCAGGGGGAACACTGAAGCTTTCTTT
CASSFLTRGNTEAFF